This entry lists 6 T cell receptor beta chains sequenced from one sample in a study of T-cell memory formation after mild COVID-19. A single record per CDR3 protein comes from TCRdb applying MiXCR to the 5' RACE reads. The table shows 350,000 to 500,000 distinct CDR3 sequences, with roughly 20% occurring only once. The sample consisted of PBMCs or a T cell subset sorted from them (not recorded which). These receptors were obtained from an adult woman who had mild COVID-19 (a few samples of this study predate the infection). Cell type and time point are not known.

The chain links TRBV24-1 to TRBJ2-1; D ambiguous. There are 15 residues in the CDR3. CDR1 and CDR2 from the germline V gene are KGHDR and SFDVKD. The V end was cut by 4 bases, the J end by 5 bases, with 14 bases between. CDR3 sequence reads: CATSDGRPSDNEQFF. The CDR3 DNA reads as TGTGCCACCAGTGACGGACGGCCCAGTGACAATGAGCAGTTCTTC.

This clonotype has only a few counts. This chain joins TRBV30 and TRBJ2-2; unclear D gene. The CDR3 consists of 13 residues. Germline lookup yields CDR1 GTSNPN and CDR2 SVGIG (reference sequence). With 0 bases removed from V and 9 bases from J, the gap between germline ends came to 11 bases. The CDR3 sequence is CAWSVRLGWELFF. The CDR3 DNA reads TGTGCCTGGAGTGTACGATTAGGGTGGGAGCTGTTTTTT.

The CDR3, as DNA: TGTGCCAGCAGCTTAAGTCCTCGGGCTGGCACAGGGGAGACCCAGTACTTC. Residues: CASSLSPRAGTGETQYF. This rearrangement joins TRBV5-5 to TRBJ2-5; a possible D gene is TRBD1 (6 bases). Trimming cost V 2 bases and J 5 bases, with 22 bases left between them. The CDR3 loop spans 17 amino acids. Per germline, CDR1 SGHKS and CDR2 YYEKEE (reference sequence).

The V and J genes are TRBV7-9 and TRBJ2-1; D gene ambiguous. CDR3 length: 13 residues. Germline CDR1 SEHNR, CDR2 FQNEAQ (reference sequence). V lost 3 bases, J lost 9 bases, and 12 bases lay in between. This CDR3 reads CASSFVGPAEQFF. Written as DNA, the CDR3 is TGTGCCAGCAGCTTTGTGGGTCCCGCTGAGCAGTTCTTC.

The J gene is TRBJ2-5, the V gene TRBV7-2; TRBD2 matches at 7 bases. This CDR3 comprises 18 residues. V shed 1 base, J shed 4 bases, and the junction held 15 bases outside the gene matches. CDR1 is SGHTA, CDR2 FQGNSA, per germline. The CDR3 DNA reads TGTGCCAGCAGCTTAGGGGGACTACCTTTCCGGGTCGGAGAGACCCAGTACTTC. It specifies CASSLGGLPFRVGETQYF. The variable domain in full, completed from reference TRBV7-2 and TRBJ2-5, reads GAGVSQSPSNKVTEKGKDVELRCDPISGHTALYWYRQSLGQGLEFLIYFQGNSAPDKSGLPSDRFSAERTGGSVSTLTIQRTQQEDSAVYLCASSLGGLPFRVGETQYFGPGTRLLVL.

V and J are TRBV7-9 and TRBJ2-1; tentative D call: TRBD2 (6 bases). The CDR3 extends over 14 amino acids. The germline V gene encodes CDR1 SEHNR and CDR2 FQNEAQ (reference sequence). The germline V and J ends were trimmed by 6 bases and 0 bases, with 9 bases remaining between them. CDR3 bases: TGTGCCAGCAGGCCCGGGAGCTCCTACAATGAGCAGTTCTTC. It is translated as CASRPGSSYNEQFF. Based on the CDR3 plus reference TRBV7-9 and TRBJ2-1, the full variable domain is DTGVSQNPRHKITKRGQNVTFRCDPISEHNRLYWYRQTLGQGPEFLTYFQNEAQLEKSRLLSDRFSAERPKGSFSTLEIQRTEQGDSAMYLCASRPGSSYNEQFFGPGTRLTVL.